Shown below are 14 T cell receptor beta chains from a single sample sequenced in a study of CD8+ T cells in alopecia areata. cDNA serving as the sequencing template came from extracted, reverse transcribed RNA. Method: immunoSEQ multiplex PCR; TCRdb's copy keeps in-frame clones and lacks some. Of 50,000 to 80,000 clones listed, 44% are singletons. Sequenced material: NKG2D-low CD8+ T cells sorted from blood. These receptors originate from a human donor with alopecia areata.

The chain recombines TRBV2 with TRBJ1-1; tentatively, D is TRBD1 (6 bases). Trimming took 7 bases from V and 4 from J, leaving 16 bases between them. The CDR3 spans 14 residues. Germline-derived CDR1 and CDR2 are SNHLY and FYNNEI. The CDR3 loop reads CASTQGGIGTEAFF. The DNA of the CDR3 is TGTGCCAGCACCCAAGGGGGAATCGGCACTGAAGCTTTCTTT.

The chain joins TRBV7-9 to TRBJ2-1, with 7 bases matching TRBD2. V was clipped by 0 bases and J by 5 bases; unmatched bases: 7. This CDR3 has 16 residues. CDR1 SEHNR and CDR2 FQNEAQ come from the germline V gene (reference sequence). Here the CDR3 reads CASSLAGRERNNEQFF. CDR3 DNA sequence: TGTGCCAGCAGCTTAGCCGGGCGGGAGAGGAACAATGAGCAGTTCTTC.

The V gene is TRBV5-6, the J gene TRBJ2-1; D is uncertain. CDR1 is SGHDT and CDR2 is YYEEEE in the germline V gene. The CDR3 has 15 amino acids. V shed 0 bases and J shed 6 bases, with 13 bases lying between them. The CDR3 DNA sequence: TGTGCCAGCAGCTTGGTCGCGGCACTATTCAATGAGCAGTTCTTC. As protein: CASSLVAALFNEQFF.

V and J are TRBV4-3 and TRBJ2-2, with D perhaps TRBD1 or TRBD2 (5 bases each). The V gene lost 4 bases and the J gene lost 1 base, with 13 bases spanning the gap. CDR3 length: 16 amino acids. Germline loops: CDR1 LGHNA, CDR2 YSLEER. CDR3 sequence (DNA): TGCGCCAGCAGCCTTGGGGGTACAGTGAACACCGGGGAGCTGTTTTTT. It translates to CASSLGGTVNTGELFF.

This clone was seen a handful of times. The CDR3 loop reads CAWESPGRQLNTEAFF. The CDR3 DNA follows: TGTGCCTGGGAGTCTCCGGGACGGCAACTGAACACTGAAGCTTTCTTT. This sequence joins TRBV30 and TRBJ1-1, with D possibly matching TRBD1 (5 bases). The V and J ends lost 5 bases and 0 bases respectively, with 19 bases between them. The CDR3 is made up of 16 amino acids. Looked up from germline, CDR1 is GTSNPN and CDR2 is SVGIG (reference sequence).

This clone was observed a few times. The DNA of the CDR3 is TGTGCCAGCAGCGCTCACGTCGGCTCTAACTATGGCTACACCTTC. Translating gives CASSAHVGSNYGYTF. V usage is TRBV28 and J usage is TRBJ1-2; D is undetermined. The CDR3 consists of 15 residues. The V end was cut by 6 bases, the J end by 0 bases, with 14 bases between. Germline CDR1 and CDR2: MDHEN and SYDVKM.

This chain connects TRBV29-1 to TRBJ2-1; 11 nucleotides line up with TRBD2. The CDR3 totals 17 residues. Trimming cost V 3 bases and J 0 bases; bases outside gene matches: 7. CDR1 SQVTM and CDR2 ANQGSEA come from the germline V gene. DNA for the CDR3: TGCAGCGTTGATGGGCTAGCGGGGGGAGACTCCTACAATGAGCAGTTCTTC. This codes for CSVDGLAGGDSYNEQFF.

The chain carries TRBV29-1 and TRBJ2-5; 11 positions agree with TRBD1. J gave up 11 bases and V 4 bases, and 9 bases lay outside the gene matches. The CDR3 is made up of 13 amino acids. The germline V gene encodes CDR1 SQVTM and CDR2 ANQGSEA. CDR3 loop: CSVVGQGAREQYF. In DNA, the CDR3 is TGCAGCGTTGTCGGACAGGGGGCGAGGGAGCAGTACTTC.

The CDR3 is CASSGLAGGPGPQETQYF. DNA of the CDR3: TGTGCCAGCAGCGGTCTGGCGGGAGGGCCAGGACCCCAAGAGACCCAGTACTTC. V usage is TRBV7-8 and J usage is TRBJ2-5; 9 bases agree with TRBD2. V trimming: 5 bases; J trimming: 1 base; junction bases outside the gene matches: 14. Germline V gene sequence: CDR1 SGHVS, CDR2 FQNEAQ. The CDR3 contains 18 residues.

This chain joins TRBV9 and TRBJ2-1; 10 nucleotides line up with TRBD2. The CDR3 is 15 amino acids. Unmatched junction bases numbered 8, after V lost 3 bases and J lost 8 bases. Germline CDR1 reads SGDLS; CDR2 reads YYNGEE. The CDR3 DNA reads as TGTGCCAGCAGCGGAACTAGCGGGGTTCAGGATGAGCAGTTCTTC. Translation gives CASSGTSGVQDEQFF.

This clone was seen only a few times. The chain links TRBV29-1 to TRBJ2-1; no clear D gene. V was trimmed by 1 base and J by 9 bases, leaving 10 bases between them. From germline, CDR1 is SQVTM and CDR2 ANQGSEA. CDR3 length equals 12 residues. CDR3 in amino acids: CSVEGLPSEQFF. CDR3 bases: TGCAGCGTTGAAGGACTGCCAAGTGAGCAGTTCTTC.

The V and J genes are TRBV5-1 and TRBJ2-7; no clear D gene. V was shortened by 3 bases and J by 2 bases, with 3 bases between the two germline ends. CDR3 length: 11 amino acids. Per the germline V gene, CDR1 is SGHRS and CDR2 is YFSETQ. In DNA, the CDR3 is TGCGCCAGCAGCTACACCTACGAGCAGTACTTC. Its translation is CASSYTYEQYF.

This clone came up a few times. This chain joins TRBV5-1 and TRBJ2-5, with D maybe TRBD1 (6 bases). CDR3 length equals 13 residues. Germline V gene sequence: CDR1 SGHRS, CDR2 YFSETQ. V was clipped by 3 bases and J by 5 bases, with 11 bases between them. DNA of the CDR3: TGCGCCAGCAGCTACAGGGAAATGGAGACCCAGTACTTC. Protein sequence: CASSYREMETQYF.

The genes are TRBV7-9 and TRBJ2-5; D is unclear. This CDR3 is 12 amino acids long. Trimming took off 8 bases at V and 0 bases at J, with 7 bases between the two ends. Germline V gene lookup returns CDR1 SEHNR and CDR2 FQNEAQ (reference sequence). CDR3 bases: TGTGCCAGCTCCGAGTACCAAGAGACCCAGTACTTC. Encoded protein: CASSEYQETQYF.